This TCR beta chain was captured in a study of cytotoxic CD8 clonotypes in ibrutinib-treated CLL (dated by TCRdb to about 2021). Notes on the research overall: The cohort was composed of about a dozen relapsed/refractory and about 16 treatment-naive patients; IGHV unmutated status was identified in about 17 patients. Patients were still on ibrutinib when every remission and progressive disease sample was collected. Cryopreserved peripheral blood mononuclear cells were obtained prior to treatment, at the time of response, and at either disease progression or sustained remission. The response samples were drawn at a median of approximately twelve months into treatment, with a range of about 6 to 40 months. On average, each sample had 255,043 productive templates and approximately 85,000 productive rearrangements. Of the approximately 87 people in the trial, 26 had longitudinal samples available. Responses were partial in some 24 patients and complete in 2; after median 68 months follow-up, roughly 14 stayed in remission and around 12 progressed. Study-wide findings and limitations: Sampling times were not matched between sustained-remission and progressing patients, and lymph node repertoires were not studied. Baseline clonality exceeded that of age-matched healthy donors and correlated strongly with circulating CD8+ T-cell counts. Public clonotypes were found to be uncommon and were observed to contract or remain stable during treatment; the increase in clonality was shown to reflect expansion of private clonotypes at ibrutinib response. An increase in clonality was observed at ibrutinib response, with clonality remaining stable during sustained remission and falling back toward baseline at progression.

The sample's time point label, decoded: 24 months on ibrutinib. For TCR beta library preparation, around 2 micrograms of genomic DNA were isolated from cryopreserved PBMCs. Longitudinal blood samples from CLL patients on ibrutinib monotherapy underwent high-throughput TCR beta sequencing. The patients were enrolled in a single-center, open-label phase 2 trial of ibrutinib monotherapy. In regard to this clone: Its specific antigen is unknown. Base qualities are not provided; no much larger clone lies one nucleotide away.

Each clonotype received, on average, around 10x coverage in deep resolution sequencing performed on a MiSeq, where the target depth lay between 1 in 1 million and 1 in 200,000 T cells. The immunoSEQ hsTCRB Kit was used to generate TCR beta libraries. The authors' analysis ran thus. Data were analyzed with ImmunoSEQ Data Assistant and ImmunoSEQ Analyzer, with V, D and J genes assigned per IMGT definitions. Clonality, with values ranging from 0 to 1, was calculated as one minus the normalized Shannon entropy of productive rearrangement frequencies. Only overrepresented clonotypes making up at least 0.05% of the repertoire of each patient were included in the public clonotype analysis. More than ten repertoires from age-matched healthy donors, obtained from immuneACCESS, served as clonality controls. TCRdb provides this immuneACCESS table in a form limited to in-frame rearrangements. Some clones are lacking; in checked studies, under half of them reflect an unresolved V gene, and why the rest are absent is not known. D and trimming come from the DNA, and the V and J calls and clone size come from that table. The table for this sample lists about 130,000 clones; 70% to 90% of them were counted only once. The ten largest clonotypes hold 2% to 2.5% of the sample.

Taken from the germline V gene (reference sequence), the CDR1 and CDR2 loops are LNHDA and SQIVND. The CDR3 runs 15 residues from the cysteine to the phenylalanine. The entry retains the CDR3 DNA only, 45 bases that are in frame from base 1. The germline V and J ends show losses of 5 bases and 7 bases respectively, and no gene match explains 5 bases of the junction. The source of this sequence is a human donor with chronic lymphocytic leukemia. The chain employs TRBV19 and TRBJ2-1; 13 bases in between match TRBD2. Specimen: PBMCs, collected after 24 months of ibrutinib treatment. The nucleotides are TGTGCCAGTAGTCTCGGGACTAGCGGGAAAAATGAGCAGTTCTTC. This translates into CASSLGTSGKNEQFF.